This T cell receptor beta chain was profiled in a study of OX40 agonist ivuxolimab in advanced cancers. Study overall: Patients got intravenous ivuxolimab at 0.01 to 10 mg/kg every 2 weeks.

This CDR3 contains 15 residues. V was pared by 2 bases and J by 4 bases, with 11 bases between. Germline V lookup: CDR1 MNHEY, CDR2 SVGAGI. Study outcomes and limitations: Antigen specificity remained undetermined for the expanded peripheral T cells. Expanded clones were, on average, more numerous among CD8+ T cells than CD4+.

The table came from immunoSEQ multiplex PCR; TCRdb's copy has only in-frame clones and leaves some out. The profile covers over 50,000 clones, with approximately 90% appearing a single time and about 20% taken by the ten largest. Comment on this clone: Its specificity is unknown.

The timepoints at which blood was sampled were baseline, cycle 4 day 1, and cycle 7 day 1. Here the sequenced sample was CD4+ or CD8+ T cells sorted from blood, taken in a trial of the OX40 agonist ivuxolimab. The clonotype was recovered from an adult with an advanced solid tumor such as melanoma, head and neck, liver or kidney cancer. The chain has TRBV6-5 and TRBJ2-2; possible D gene TRBD1, 6 bases. CDR3 bases: TGTGCCAGCAGTTACGGGACAACGAGCACCGGGGAGCTGTTTTTT. Its translation: CASSYGTTSTGELFF.